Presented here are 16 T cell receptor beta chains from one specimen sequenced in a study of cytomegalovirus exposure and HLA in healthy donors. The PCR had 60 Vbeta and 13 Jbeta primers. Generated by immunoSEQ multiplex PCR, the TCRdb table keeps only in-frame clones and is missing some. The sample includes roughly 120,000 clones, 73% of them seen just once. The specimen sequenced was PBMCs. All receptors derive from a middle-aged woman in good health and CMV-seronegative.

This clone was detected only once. This CDR3 reads CASSINPSSGNTIYF. The CDR3 bases are TGTGCCAGTAGTATTAATCCGAGCTCTGGAAACACCATATATTTT. The chain recombines TRBV19 with TRBJ1-3, with unresolved D. The CDR3 extends over 15 amino acids. Trimming removed 3 bases from V and 0 bases from J, with 9 bases in between. Germline V gene lookup returns CDR1 LNHDA and CDR2 SQIVND (reference sequence). Together with reference TRBV19 and TRBJ1-3, the CDR3 gives the full variable domain: DGGITQSPKYLFRKEGQNVTLSCEQNLNHDAMYWYRQDPGQGLRLIYYSQIVNDFQKGDIAEGYSVSREKKESFPLTVTSAQKNPTAFYLCASSINPSSGNTIYFGEGSWLTVV.

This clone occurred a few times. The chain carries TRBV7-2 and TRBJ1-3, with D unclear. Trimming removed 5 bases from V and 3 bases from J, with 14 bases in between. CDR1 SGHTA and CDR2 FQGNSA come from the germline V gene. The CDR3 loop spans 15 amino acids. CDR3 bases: TGTGCCAGCAGCGTCGCGGGGTCTATTGGAAACACCATATATTTT. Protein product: CASSVAGSIGNTIYF.

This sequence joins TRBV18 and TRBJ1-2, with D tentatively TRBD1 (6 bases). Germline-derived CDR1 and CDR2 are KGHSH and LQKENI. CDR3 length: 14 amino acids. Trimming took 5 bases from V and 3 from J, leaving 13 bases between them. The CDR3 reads CASSIATGDYGYTF. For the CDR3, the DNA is TGTGCCAGCTCAATAGCGACAGGAGACTATGGCTACACCTTC.

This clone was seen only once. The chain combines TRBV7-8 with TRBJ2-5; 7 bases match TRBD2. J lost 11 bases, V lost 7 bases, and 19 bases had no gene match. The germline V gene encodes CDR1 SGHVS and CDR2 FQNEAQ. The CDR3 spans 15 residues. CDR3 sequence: CASTPDSPTAREQYF. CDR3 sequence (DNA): TGTGCCAGCACCCCCGACTCCCCGACCGCGCGGGAGCAGTACTTC.

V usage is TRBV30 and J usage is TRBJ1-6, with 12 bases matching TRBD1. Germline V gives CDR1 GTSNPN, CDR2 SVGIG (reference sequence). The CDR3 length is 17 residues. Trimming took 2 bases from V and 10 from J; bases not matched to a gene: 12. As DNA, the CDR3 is TGTGCCTGGAGTATAAGGGGACAGGGGGCAAGTAACTCACCCCTCCACTTT. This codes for CAWSIRGQGASNSPLHF. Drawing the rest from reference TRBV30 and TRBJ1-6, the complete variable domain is SQTIHQWPATLVQPVGSPLSLECTVEGTSNPNLYWYRQAAGRGLQLLFYSVGIGQISSEVPQNLSASRPQDRQFILSSKKLLLSDSGFYLCAWSIRGQGASNSPLHFGNGTRLTVT.

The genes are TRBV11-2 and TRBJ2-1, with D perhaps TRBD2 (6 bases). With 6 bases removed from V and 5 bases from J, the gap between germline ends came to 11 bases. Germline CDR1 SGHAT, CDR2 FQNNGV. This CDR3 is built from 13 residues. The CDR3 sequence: CASRWGLNNEQFF. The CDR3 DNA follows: TGTGCCAGCAGATGGGGACTCAACAATGAGCAGTTCTTC.

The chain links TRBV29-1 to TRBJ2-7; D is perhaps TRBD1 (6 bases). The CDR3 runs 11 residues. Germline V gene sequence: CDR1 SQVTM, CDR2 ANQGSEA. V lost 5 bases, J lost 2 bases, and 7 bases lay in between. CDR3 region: CSVTGTYEQYF. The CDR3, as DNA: TGCAGCGTTACAGGGACCTACGAGCAGTACTTC.

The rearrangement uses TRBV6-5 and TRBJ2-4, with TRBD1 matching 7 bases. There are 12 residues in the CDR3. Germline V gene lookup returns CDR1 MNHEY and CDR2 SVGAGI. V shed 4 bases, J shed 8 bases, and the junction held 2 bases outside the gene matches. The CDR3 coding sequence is TGTGCCAGCAGTTCCACAGGGGACATTCAGTACTTC. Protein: CASSSTGDIQYF.

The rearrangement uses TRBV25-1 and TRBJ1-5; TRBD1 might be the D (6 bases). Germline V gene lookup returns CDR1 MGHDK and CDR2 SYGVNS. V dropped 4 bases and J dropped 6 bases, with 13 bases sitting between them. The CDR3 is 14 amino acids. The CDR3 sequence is CASSGSGVGQPQHF. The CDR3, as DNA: TGTGCCAGCAGTGGGTCAGGGGTAGGTCAGCCCCAGCATTTT.

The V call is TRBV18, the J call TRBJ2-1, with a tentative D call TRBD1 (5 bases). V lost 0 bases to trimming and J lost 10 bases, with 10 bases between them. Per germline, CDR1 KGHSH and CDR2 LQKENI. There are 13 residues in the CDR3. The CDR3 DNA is TGTGCCAGCTCACCACCGGCCAGGGCCGAGCAGTTCTTC. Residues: CASSPPARAEQFF.

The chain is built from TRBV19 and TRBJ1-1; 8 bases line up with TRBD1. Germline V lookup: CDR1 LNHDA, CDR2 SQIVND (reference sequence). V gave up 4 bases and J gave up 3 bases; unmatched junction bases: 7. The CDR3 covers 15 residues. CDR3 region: CASSNEDRDYTEAFF. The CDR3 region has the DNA TGTGCCAGTAGTAACGAGGACAGGGATTACACTGAAGCTTTCTTT.

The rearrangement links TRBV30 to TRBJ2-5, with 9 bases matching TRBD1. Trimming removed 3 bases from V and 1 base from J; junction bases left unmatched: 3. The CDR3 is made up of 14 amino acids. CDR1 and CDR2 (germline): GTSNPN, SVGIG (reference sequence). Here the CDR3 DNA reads TGTGCCTGGAGCCGGACAGGGGTCCAAGAGACCCAGTACTTC. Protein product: CAWSRTGVQETQYF.

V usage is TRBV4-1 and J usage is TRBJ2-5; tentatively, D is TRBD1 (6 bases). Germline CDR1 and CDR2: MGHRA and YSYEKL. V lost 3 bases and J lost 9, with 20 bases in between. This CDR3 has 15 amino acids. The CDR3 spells CASSQDEWGQGAQYF. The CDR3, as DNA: TGCGCCAGCAGCCAGGATGAGTGGGGGCAAGGGGCCCAGTACTTC.

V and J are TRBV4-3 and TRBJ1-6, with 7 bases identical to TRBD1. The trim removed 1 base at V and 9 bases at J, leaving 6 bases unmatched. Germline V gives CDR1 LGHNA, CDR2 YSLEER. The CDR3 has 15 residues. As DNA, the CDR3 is TGCGCCAGCAGCCAAGGGAAGGGGGCGGGTTCACCCCTCCACTTT. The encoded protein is CASSQGKGAGSPLHF.

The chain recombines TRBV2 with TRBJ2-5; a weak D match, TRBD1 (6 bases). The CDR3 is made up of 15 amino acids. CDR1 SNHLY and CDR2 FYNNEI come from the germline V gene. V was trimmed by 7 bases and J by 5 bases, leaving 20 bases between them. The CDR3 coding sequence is TGTGCCAGCACGCGCGACACTGGCCAGGGGGAGACCCAGTACTTC. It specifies CASTRDTGQGETQYF.

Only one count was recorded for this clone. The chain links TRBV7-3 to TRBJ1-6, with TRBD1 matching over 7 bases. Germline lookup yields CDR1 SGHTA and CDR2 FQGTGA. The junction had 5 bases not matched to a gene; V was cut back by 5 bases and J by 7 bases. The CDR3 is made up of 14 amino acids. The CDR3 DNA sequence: TGTGCCAGCAGCCCCGGGACAGAGAATTCACCCCTCCACTTT. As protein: CASSPGTENSPLHF.